Listed here is a single T cell receptor (beta chain). The antigen remains unidentified. A J-beta primer mix and a sample-barcoded 5' primer were used in a second PCR of about 7 to 12 cycles. Using its own MiXCR run on the 5' RACE reads, TCRdb lists one record per CDR3 protein. The table records 1.4 million or so distinct CDR3 sequences, 35% to 45% of them present only once. The CDR3 is 16 residues long. J gave up 7 bases and V 3 bases, and 7 bases lay outside the gene matches. The V gene's germline CDR1 is LNHNV and CDR2 YYDKDF (reference sequence). The data are from a study of blood T cells in healthy people across ages. Study results and limitations: TCR beta diversity tracked closely with naive T cell percentage.

Total RNA was extracted at no less than 6 micrograms per sample. Sequenced material: blood. V is TRBV15 and J is TRBJ2-1; 12 nucleotides agree with TRBD2. This TCR came from a woman between 18 and 29 years old in good health. In nucleotides, the CDR3 is TGTGCCACCAGCAGGTTTGCAGGACTAGCGGGAAATGAGCAGTTCTTC. Translated, it gives CATSRFAGLAGNEQFF.